This T cell receptor beta chain was sequenced during a study of blood T cell repertoires in COVID-19. With 8 bases removed from V and 0 bases from J, the gap between germline ends came to 11 bases. Germline loops: CDR1 WSHSY, CDR2 SAAADI. CDR3 length equals 15 residues. Per the authors' pipeline: Scientists estimated how many nucleated cells there were by amplifying reference gene primers. The table came from immunoSEQ multiplex PCR; TCRdb's copy has only in-frame clones and leaves some out. V and J calls and clone size are copied from that table; D and trimming were computed from the DNA. The sample has just over 300,000 clones, around 91% seen once. Participants were aged roughly 18 to 95 years, lived in around 22 US areas, and enrolled virtually. Symptom resolution, clearance, or two negative PCRs marked donors in Cohort 3 as recovered.

Sequenced: PBMCs or T cells enriched from blood (not recorded which). The chain joins TRBV10-2 to TRBJ2-6, with D unresolved. This receptor was obtained from a woman in her thirties or forties who had recovered from COVID-19. The CDR3 DNA reads as TGCGCCAGCTTTGGTTACGGCTCTGGGGCCAACGTCCTGACTTTC. It yields the protein CASFGYGSGANVLTF.